This T cell receptor beta chain emerged from a study of cytomegalovirus exposure and HLA in healthy donors. Study as a whole: Among the roughly 400 genotyped donors, less than 85% were placed in the Caucasian-associated ancestry cluster.

PCR amplification relied on 60 Vbeta primers (plus 13 Jbeta primers). Here immunoSEQ multiplex PCR was the method, and the copy in TCRdb shows in-frame clones only, minus some. Of 180,000 or so clones listed, about 81% are singletons. Turning to this clone: Its antigen is not identified.

Study-level points and caveats: A later analysis found that most CMV-associated TCR beta chains appeared HLA-restricted. Follow-up analysis found HLA locus-dependent TCR association rates, highest for DRB1 and lowest for HLA-C.

CDR3 size: 15 residues. Germline loops: CDR1 MNHEY, CDR2 SVGAGI. V shed 2 bases and J 6 bases; nucleotides not matched to a gene: 7. Sequenced: PBMCs. This receptor was obtained from a woman aged 50 to 60 in good health and CMV-seropositive. The chain is built from TRBV6-5 and TRBJ1-2; 9 bases agree with TRBD1. CDR3 bases: TGTGCCAGCAGTTACACGGGGGACAGGGTAGATGGCTACACCTTC. It specifies CASSYTGDRVDGYTF.